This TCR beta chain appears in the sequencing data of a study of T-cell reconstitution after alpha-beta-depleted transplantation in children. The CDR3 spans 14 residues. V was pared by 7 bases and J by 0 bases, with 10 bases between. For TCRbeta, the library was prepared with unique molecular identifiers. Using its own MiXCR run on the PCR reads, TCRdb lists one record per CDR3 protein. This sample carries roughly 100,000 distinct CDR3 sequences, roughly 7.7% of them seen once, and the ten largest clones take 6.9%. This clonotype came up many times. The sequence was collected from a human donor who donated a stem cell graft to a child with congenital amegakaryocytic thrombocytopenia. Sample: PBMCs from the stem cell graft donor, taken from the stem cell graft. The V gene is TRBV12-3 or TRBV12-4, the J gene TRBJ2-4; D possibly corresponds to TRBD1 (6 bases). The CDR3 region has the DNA TGTGCCAGCAAGGAACAGGGAGCCAAAAACATTCAGTACTTC. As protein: CASKEQGAKNIQYF.